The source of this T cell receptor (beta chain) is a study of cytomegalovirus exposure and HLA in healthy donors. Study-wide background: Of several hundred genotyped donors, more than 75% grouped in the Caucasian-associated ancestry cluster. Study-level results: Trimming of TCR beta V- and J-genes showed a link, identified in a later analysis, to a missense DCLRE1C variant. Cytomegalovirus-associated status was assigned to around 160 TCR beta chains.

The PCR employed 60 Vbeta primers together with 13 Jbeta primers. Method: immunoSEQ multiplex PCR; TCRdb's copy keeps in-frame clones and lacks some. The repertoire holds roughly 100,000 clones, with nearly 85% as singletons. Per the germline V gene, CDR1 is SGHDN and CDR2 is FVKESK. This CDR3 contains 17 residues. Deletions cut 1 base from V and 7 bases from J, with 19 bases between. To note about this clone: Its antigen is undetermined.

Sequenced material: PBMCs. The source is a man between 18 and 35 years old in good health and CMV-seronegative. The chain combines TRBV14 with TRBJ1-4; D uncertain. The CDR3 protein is CASSQVRVKASGEKLFF. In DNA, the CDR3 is TGTGCCAGCAGCCAAGTACGAGTAAAGGCTTCGGGTGAAAAACTGTTTTTT.